This entry lists 24 T cell receptor beta chains sequenced from one sample in a study of OX40 agonist ivuxolimab in advanced cancers. Assay: immunoSEQ multiplex PCR; the TCRdb copy retains only in-frame clones and omits some. The sample shows 35,000 to 45,000 clones, 65% to 90% of them seen only once. Sequences were derived from CD4+ or CD8+ T cells sorted from blood, sampled in a trial of the OX40 agonist ivuxolimab. The source of these receptors is an adult with an advanced solid tumor such as melanoma, head and neck, liver or kidney cancer.

For this clone: The sample has other DNA sequences that encode this CDR3 too. CDR3 sequence: CASSDWSSGANVLTF. The CDR3 coding sequence is TGTGCCAGCAGTGATTGGAGCTCTGGGGCCAACGTCCTGACTTTC. The chain has TRBV2 and TRBJ2-6; D is uncertain. CDR1 and CDR2 from the germline V gene are SNHLY and FYNNEI. The CDR3 extends over 15 amino acids. The V gene lost 3 bases and the J gene lost 0 bases, with 6 bases spanning the gap.

This clone has a handful of counts. Other DNA sequences of this sample code for an identical CDR3. This rearrangement joins TRBV6-1 to TRBJ1-3, with D perhaps TRBD1 (6 bases). This CDR3 has 14 residues. V lost 6 bases to trimming and J lost 2 bases, with 11 bases between them. The germline V gene encodes CDR1 MNHNS and CDR2 SASEGT. The CDR3 coding sequence is TGTGCCAGCAGAACCGAGGGGGCTGGAAACACCATATATTTT. Its protein is CASRTEGAGNTIYF.

V usage is TRBV11-2 and J usage is TRBJ1-1; the D gene is possibly TRBD1 (6 bases). Germline V gene sequence: CDR1 SGHAT, CDR2 FQNNGV. The CDR3 is 15 residues long. With 1 base removed from V and 3 bases from J, the gap between germline ends came to 12 bases. CDR3 nucleotides: TGTGCCAGCAGCTTAGTCGGGGGCAAGTACACTGAAGCTTTCTTT. It translates to CASSLVGGKYTEAFF.

The chain recombines TRBV2 with TRBJ2-5; D ambiguous. Trimming pared 4 bases from V and 2 bases from J, leaving 8 bases between. Germline CDR1 reads SNHLY; CDR2 reads FYNNEI. The CDR3 is 13 amino acids. As DNA, the CDR3 is TGTGCCAGCAGTGTTGGGTTTCAAGAGACCCAGTACTTC. This encodes CASSVGFQETQYF.

The chain is built from TRBV7-6 and TRBJ2-5, with 10 bases matching TRBD2. Matching the DNA end better, TRBJ2-7 makes the J call doubtful. Germline V lookup: CDR1 SGHVS, CDR2 FNYEAQ. The CDR3 is 14 amino acids. DNA of the CDR3: TGTGCCAGCAGCTTAACTAGCGGGAATTACGAGCAGTACTTC. It translates to CASSLTSGNYEQYF.

J is TRBJ1-6 and V is TRBV12-1. TRBV12-1 is reported as a pseudogene. The CDR3 consists of 9 residues. The CDR3, as DNA: TGTGCCAGCATCCTACCCCTCCACTTT. Residues: CASILPLHF.

This clone was counted a few times. This chain joins TRBV15 and TRBJ2-1, with TRBD1 as a possible D gene (5 bases). Trimming stripped 0 bases from V and 4 bases from J, with 10 bases between. The CDR3 spans 15 residues. Germline lookup yields CDR1 LNHNV and CDR2 YYDKDF (reference sequence). This CDR3 reads CATSRDIGAYNEQFF. The DNA of the CDR3 is TGTGCCACCAGCAGAGATATAGGGGCATACAATGAGCAGTTCTTC.

The chain carries TRBV7-3 and TRBJ2-1; D is unresolved. Germline V gives CDR1 SGHTA, CDR2 FQGTGA. The CDR3 is 13 amino acids. Trimming left V 2 bases short and J 5 bases short, with 7 bases between. CDR3 sequence: CASSLGNNNEQFF. In DNA, the CDR3 is TGTGCCAGCAGCTTAGGCAATAACAATGAGCAGTTCTTC.

The gene calls are TRBV28 and TRBJ2-5; TRBD1 agrees at 7 bases. This CDR3 has 13 amino acids. V lost 6 bases and J lost 3; bases outside the gene matches: 4. The germline V gene encodes CDR1 MDHEN and CDR2 SYDVKM. This CDR3 reads CASRWGQKETQYF. For the CDR3, the DNA is TGTGCCAGCAGATGGGGACAGAAAGAGACCCAGTACTTC.

CDR3 amino acids: CASSTGGTTEAFF. The CDR3, as DNA: TGTGCCAGCAGCACAGGGGGGACCACTGAAGCTTTCTTT. The chain has TRBV11-3 and TRBJ1-1; 8 bases are a match to TRBD1. There are 13 residues in the CDR3. From germline, CDR1 is SGHNT and CDR2 YENEEA. Trimming took 5 bases from V and 4 from J; bases not matched to a gene: 3.

The V call is TRBV7-3, the J call TRBJ2-2; D may correspond to TRBD1 or TRBD2 (5 bases each). The germline V gene has CDR1 SGHTA and CDR2 FQGTGA. V was trimmed by 2 bases and J by 1 base, leaving 11 bases between them. This CDR3 is 16 amino acids long. The DNA for the CDR3 is TGTGCCAGCAGCTTATCAGGGACCCAGAACACCGGGGAGCTGTTTTTT. Translating gives CASSLSGTQNTGELFF.

The chain's CDR3 is CASRTSGSTGELFF. In DNA form, the CDR3 reads TGTGCCAGCCGGACTAGCGGGTCCACCGGGGAGCTGTTTTTT. The chain couples TRBV28 to TRBJ2-2; 11 bases are shared with TRBD2. The V gene's germline CDR1 is MDHEN and CDR2 SYDVKM. The CDR3 is 14 residues long. With V trimmed by 8 bases and J by 4 bases, 3 bases remained unmatched.

The V call is TRBV11-3, the J call TRBJ2-3; 7 nucleotides line up with TRBD2. The trim removed 6 bases at V and 5 bases at J, leaving 11 bases unmatched. Germline CDR1 is SGHNT and CDR2 is YENEEA. This CDR3 comprises 15 residues. The CDR3 region has the DNA TGTGCCAGCAGTCGGGGGAGCGGGGCGGGAGATACGCAGTATTTT. It specifies CASSRGSGAGDTQYF.

This chain connects TRBV9 to TRBJ1-6; D is possibly TRBD1 (6 bases). CDR3 length: 17 residues. V was shortened by 0 bases and J by 7 bases, with 17 bases between the two germline ends. The V gene's germline CDR1 is SGDLS and CDR2 YYNGEE. CDR3 nucleotides: TGTGCCAGCAGCGTAGCCACCCCCCCAGGGGCGAATTCACCCCTCCACTTT. Translating it yields CASSVATPPGANSPLHF.

The chain has TRBV20-1 and TRBJ2-3; D not resolved. The CDR3 is 10 amino acids. Germline V lookup: CDR1 DFQATT, CDR2 SNEGSKA (reference sequence). The V and J ends lost 3 bases and 3 bases respectively, with 1 base between them. CDR3 loop: CSASTDTQYF. The DNA for the CDR3 is TGCAGTGCTAGTACAGATACGCAGTATTTT.

The genes are TRBV2 and TRBJ2-7; perhaps TRBD1 as D (5 bases). Germline CDR1 SNHLY, CDR2 FYNNEI. There are 14 residues in the CDR3. V was cut by 4 bases and J by 5 bases, with 15 bases left in between. The CDR3, as DNA: TGTGCCAGCAGTGTTAGGCTGGACATGCACGAGCAGTACTTC. It yields the protein CASSVRLDMHEQYF.

This clone was counted a single time. The chain is built from TRBV11-3 and TRBJ2-1; 11 bases align to TRBD2. Germline V gene data show CDR1 as SGHNT and CDR2 as YENEEA. Trimming took 5 bases from V and 5 from J; bases not matched to a gene: 5. The CDR3 extends over 15 amino acids. The chain's CDR3 is CASSTGGLADNEQFF. In DNA form, the CDR3 reads TGTGCCAGCAGCACGGGGGGACTAGCGGACAATGAGCAGTTCTTC.

This clone was seen only a few times. V is TRBV5-4 and J is TRBJ1-4; possibly TRBD1 for D (5 bases). CDR1 SGHNT and CDR2 YYREEE come from the germline V gene (reference sequence). V gave up 4 bases and J gave up 4 bases, with 17 bases separating them. The CDR3 spans 16 residues. Here the CDR3 reads CASSLDAGLGNEKLFF. For the CDR3, the DNA is TGTGCCAGCAGCCTGGATGCAGGGCTTGGTAATGAAAAACTGTTTTTT.

This clone was found once. This chain joins TRBV30 and TRBJ1-3; the D gene is possibly TRBD1 (5 bases). The CDR3 is 17 residues long. CDR1 is GTSNPN, CDR2 SVGIG, per germline (reference sequence). Trimming cost V 0 bases and J 0 bases, with 15 bases left between them. CDR3 in amino acids: CAWSVWGGGGSGNTIYF. In DNA, the CDR3 is TGTGCCTGGAGTGTATGGGGTGGCGGGGGCTCTGGAAACACCATATATTTT.

The rearrangement joins TRBV5-1 to TRBJ1-1, with D unclear. This CDR3 is 15 amino acids long. In germline, CDR1 is SGHRS, CDR2 YFSETQ. Trimming left V 2 bases short and J 0 bases short, with 11 bases between. CDR3 DNA: TGCGCCAGCAGCTTAAGTAGGGATGTGAACACTGAAGCTTTCTTT. Translation gives CASSLSRDVNTEAFF.

V is TRBV2 and J is TRBJ2-7; a possible D gene is TRBD2 (6 bases). There are 15 residues in the CDR3. Germline V gives CDR1 SNHLY, CDR2 FYNNEI. V was cut by 6 bases and J by 6 bases, with 21 bases left in between. The CDR3 DNA sequence: TGTGCCAGCAGGGTTACCGGGACTTCGGGCCCCGAGCAGTACTTC. Translated: CASRVTGTSGPEQYF. Filled out from reference TRBV2 and TRBJ2-7, the complete variable domain reads EPEVTQTPSHQVTQMGQEVILRCVPISNHLYFYWYRQILGQKVEFLVSFYNNEISEKSEIFDDQFSVERPDGSNFTLKIRSTKLEDSAMYFCASRVTGTSGPEQYFGPGTRLTVT.

The chain is built from TRBV19 and TRBJ1-2; 8 bases line up with TRBD1. Trimming removed 4 bases from V and 3 bases from J; junction bases left unmatched: 10. This CDR3 contains 16 residues. Germline V gene data show CDR1 as LNHDA and CDR2 as SQIVND (reference sequence). The CDR3 spells CASSTTGQGHHYGYTF. The CDR3 nucleotides read TGTGCCAGTAGTACCACAGGACAGGGACATCACTATGGCTACACCTTC.

The genes are TRBV19 and TRBJ1-5; 11 nucleotides agree with TRBD1. Unmatched junction bases numbered 8, after V lost 8 bases and J lost 2 bases. This CDR3 has 16 amino acids. Germline V CDR1 and CDR2: LNHDA, SQIVND (reference sequence). CDR3 region: CASWDRGRRGNQPQHF. In DNA, the CDR3 is TGTGCCAGTTGGGACAGGGGGAGGAGAGGCAATCAGCCCCAGCATTTT.

This clone is a singleton in its sample. This chain uses TRBV2 with TRBJ1-4; D gene uncertain. The V gene lost 4 bases and the J gene lost 7 bases, with 7 bases spanning the gap. There are 12 residues in the CDR3. CDR1 and CDR2 (germline): SNHLY, FYNNEI. CDR3 sequence (DNA): TGTGCCAGCAGTGCCATTACTGAAAAACTGTTTTTT. This codes for CASSAITEKLFF.